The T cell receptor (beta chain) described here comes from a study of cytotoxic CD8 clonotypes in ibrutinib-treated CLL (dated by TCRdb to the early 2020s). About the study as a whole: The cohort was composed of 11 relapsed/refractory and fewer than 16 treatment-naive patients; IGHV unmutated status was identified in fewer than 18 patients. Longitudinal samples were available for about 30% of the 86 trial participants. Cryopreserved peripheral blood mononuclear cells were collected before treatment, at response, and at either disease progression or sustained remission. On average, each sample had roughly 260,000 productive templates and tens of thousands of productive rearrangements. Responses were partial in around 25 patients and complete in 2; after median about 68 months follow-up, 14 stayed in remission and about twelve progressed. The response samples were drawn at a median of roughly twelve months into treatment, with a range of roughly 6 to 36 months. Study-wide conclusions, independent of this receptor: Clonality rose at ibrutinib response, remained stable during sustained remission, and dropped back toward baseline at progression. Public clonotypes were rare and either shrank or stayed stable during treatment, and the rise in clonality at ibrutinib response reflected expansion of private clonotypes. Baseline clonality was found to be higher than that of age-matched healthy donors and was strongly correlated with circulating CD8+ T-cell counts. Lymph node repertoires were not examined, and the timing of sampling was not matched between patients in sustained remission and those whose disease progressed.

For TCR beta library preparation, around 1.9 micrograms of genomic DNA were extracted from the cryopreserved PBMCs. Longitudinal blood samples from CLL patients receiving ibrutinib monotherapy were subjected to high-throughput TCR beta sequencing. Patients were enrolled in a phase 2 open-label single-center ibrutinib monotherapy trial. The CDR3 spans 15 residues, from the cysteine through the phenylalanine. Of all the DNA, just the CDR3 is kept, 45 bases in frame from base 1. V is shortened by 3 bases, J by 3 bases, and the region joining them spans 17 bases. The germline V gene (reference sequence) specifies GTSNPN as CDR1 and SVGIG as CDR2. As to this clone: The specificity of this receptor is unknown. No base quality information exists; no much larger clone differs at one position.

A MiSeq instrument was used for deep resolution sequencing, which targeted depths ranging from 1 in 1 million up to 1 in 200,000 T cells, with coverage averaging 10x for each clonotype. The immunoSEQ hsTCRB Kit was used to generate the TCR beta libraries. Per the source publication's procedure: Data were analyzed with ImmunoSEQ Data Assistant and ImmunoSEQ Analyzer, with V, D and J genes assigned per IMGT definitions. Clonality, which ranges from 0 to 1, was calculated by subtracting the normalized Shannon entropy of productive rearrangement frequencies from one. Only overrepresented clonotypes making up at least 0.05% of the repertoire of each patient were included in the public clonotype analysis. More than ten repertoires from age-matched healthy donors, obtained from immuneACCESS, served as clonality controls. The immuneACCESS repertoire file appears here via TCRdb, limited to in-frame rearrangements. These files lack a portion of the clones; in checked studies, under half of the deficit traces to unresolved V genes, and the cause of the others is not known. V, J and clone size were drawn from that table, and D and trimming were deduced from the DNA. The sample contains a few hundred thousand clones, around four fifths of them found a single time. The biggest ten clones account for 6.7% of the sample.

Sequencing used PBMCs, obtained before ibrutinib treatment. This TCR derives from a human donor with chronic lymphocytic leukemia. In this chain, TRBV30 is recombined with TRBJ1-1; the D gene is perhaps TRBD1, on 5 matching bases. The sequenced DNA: TGTGCCTGGAGGGGTTTAAGGGGTAAGGACACTGAAGCTTTCTTT. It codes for CAWRGLRGKDTEAFF. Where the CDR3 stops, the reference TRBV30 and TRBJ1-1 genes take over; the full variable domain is SQTIHQWPATLVQPVGSPLSLECTVEGTSNPNLYWYRQAAGRGLQLLFYSVGIGQISSEVPQNLSASRPQDRQFILSSKKLLLSDSGFYLCAWRGLRGKDTEAFFGQGTRLTVV.